This is a list of T cell receptor beta chains from one sample in a study of cytomegalovirus exposure and HLA in healthy donors. This table comes from immunoSEQ multiplex PCR, and its TCRdb copy is limited to in-frame clones, with some not included. The data show around 150,000 clones, with roughly 80% seen just once and just under 5% held by the top ten. The sequencing sample was made of PBMCs. The receptors were gathered from a male donor in good health and CMV-seronegative. CDR3s include the opening cysteine and the closing phenylalanine or tryptophan. The order of the fields is clone size, CDR3 length, J gene, D gene, V gene, CDR3 DNA, CDR3 protein. A D gene is named only where the DNA matches it firmly. Clone size is shown for a subset of rows, as once, few, many or a class of expanded clone.

clone size: .
CDR3 length: 14
J gene: TRBJ2-1
D gene: .
V gene: TRBV7-2
CDR3 DNA: TGTGCCAGCAGCCTACGCGGGACCACCAATGAGCAGTTCTTC
CDR3 protein: CASSLRGTTNEQFF

clone size: .
CDR3 length: 15
J gene: TRBJ2-3
D gene: TRBD1
V gene: TRBV19
CDR3 DNA: TGTGCCAGTACCCCGGACAGGGACCCCACAGATACGCAGTATTTT
CDR3 protein: CASTPDRDPTDTQYF

clone size: .
CDR3 length: 15
J gene: TRBJ2-7
D gene: TRBD2
V gene: TRBV7-9
CDR3 DNA: TGTGCCAGCAGCTTACTTCGGGAGGGGGTGTGGGAGCAGTACTTC
CDR3 protein: CASSLLREGVWEQYF

clone size: .
CDR3 length: 12
J gene: TRBJ2-7
D gene: TRBD1
V gene: TRBV6-5
CDR3 DNA: TGTGCCAGCAGGACAGGGGACTACGAGCAGTACTTC
CDR3 protein: CASRTGDYEQYF

clone size: .
CDR3 length: 17
J gene: TRBJ1-2
D gene: .
V gene: TRBV7-2
CDR3 DNA: TGTGCCAGCAGCTTAGATGCGGGGGCGCTGAGGCGGTATGGCTACACCTTC
CDR3 protein: CASSLDAGALRRYGYTF

clone size: .
CDR3 length: 14
J gene: TRBJ1-3
D gene: .
V gene: TRBV7-9
CDR3 DNA: TGTGCCAGCACCCATACAGGGCACGGAAACACCATATATTTT
CDR3 protein: CASTHTGHGNTIYF

clone size: .
CDR3 length: 14
J gene: TRBJ1-2
D gene: TRBD1
V gene: TRBV5-1
CDR3 DNA: TGCGCCAGCAGCTTAGACAGGGGGCTGCTTGGCTACACCTTC
CDR3 protein: CASSLDRGLLGYTF

clone size: .
CDR3 length: 15
J gene: TRBJ2-7
D gene: TRBD1
V gene: TRBV29-1
CDR3 DNA: TGCAGCGCCAGGGGACAGGGGGGACCCTTCAACGAGCAGTACTTC
CDR3 protein: CSARGQGGPFNEQYF

clone size: few
CDR3 length: 15
J gene: TRBJ2-7
D gene: TRBD2
V gene: TRBV13
CDR3 DNA: TGTGCCAGCAGCTCCCCCCAGCGGGGAACCTACGAGCAGTACTTC
CDR3 protein: CASSSPQRGTYEQYF

clone size: once
CDR3 length: 16
J gene: TRBJ2-2
D gene: TRBD1
V gene: TRBV5-1
CDR3 DNA: TGCGCCAGCAGGGGACCCGGGACAGGGCACACCGGGGAGCTGTTTTTT
CDR3 protein: CASRGPGTGHTGELFF

clone size: .
CDR3 length: 15
J gene: TRBJ1-4
D gene: .
V gene: TRBV6-4
CDR3 DNA: TGTGCCAGCAGTGATGAGACGGGCGGGAATGAAAAACTGTTTTTT
CDR3 protein: CASSDETGGNEKLFF

clone size: .
CDR3 length: 15
J gene: TRBJ2-7
D gene: TRBD1
V gene: TRBV19
CDR3 DNA: TGTGCCAGTAGCCCCGGGACAGGGGCGACCTACGAGCAGTACTTC
CDR3 protein: CASSPGTGATYEQYF

clone size: .
CDR3 length: 17
J gene: TRBJ2-3
D gene: TRBD2
V gene: TRBV10-3
CDR3 DNA: TGTGCCATCAGTGAGTCTGTGGGCGGGGGGACCACAGATACGCAGTATTTT
CDR3 protein: CAISESVGGGTTDTQYF